This T cell receptor (beta chain) was recorded in a study of CXCR3-negative and CXCR3-positive naive CD8 T cells. General observations from the study: For memory CD8+ cells diversity was much lower, but both naive subsets had comparably high diversity. Compared with CXCR3-negative naive cells, CXCR3-positive naive cells showed more hydrophobic TRB CDR3s.

Turning to this clonotype: The antigen remains undetermined.

The study made its TRB cDNA libraries by 5' RACE, adding UMI labels. From its re-call of the 5' RACE reads, TCRdb lists each CDR3 protein once, without DNA. The ten top clones account for about 0.3%, within a sample of 140,000 to 150,000 distinct CDR3 sequences. Sequenced input: naive CXCR3+ CD8+ T cells from blood. Subset denoted: CD45RO-CCR7+CD27+CD95- naive CD8+ T cells expressing CXCR3 (TNR3+). This sequence originates from a human donor in good health. Some clones in this sample may be carry-over from other donors' samples.

Here the CDR3 reads CASSLGGANVLTF. The chain carries TRBV12-3 or TRBV12-4 and TRBJ2-6. The CDR3 loop spans 13 amino acids.